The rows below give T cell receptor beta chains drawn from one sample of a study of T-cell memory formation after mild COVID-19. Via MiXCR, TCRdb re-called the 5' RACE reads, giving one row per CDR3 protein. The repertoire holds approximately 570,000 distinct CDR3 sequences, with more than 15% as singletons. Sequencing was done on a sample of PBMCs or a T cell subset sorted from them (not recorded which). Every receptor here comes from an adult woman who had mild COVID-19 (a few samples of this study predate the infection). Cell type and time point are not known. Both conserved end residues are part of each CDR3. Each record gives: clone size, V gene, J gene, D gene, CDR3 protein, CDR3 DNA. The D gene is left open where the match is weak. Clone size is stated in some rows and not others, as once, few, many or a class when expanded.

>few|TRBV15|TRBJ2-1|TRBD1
CATAIGDRFLPMKQFF
TGTGCCACCGCAATCGGGGACAGGTTTTTACCAATGAAGCAGTTCTTC
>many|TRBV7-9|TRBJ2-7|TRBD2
CASSLGGIYEQYF
TGTGCCAGCAGCTTGGGGGGGATCTACGAGCAGTACTTC
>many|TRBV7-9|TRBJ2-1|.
CASSQEIAGGEQFF
TGTGCCAGCAGCCAGGAGATAGCCGGGGGTGAGCAGTTCTTC
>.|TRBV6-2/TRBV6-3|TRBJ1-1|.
CASSHRGTEAFF
TGTGCCAGCAGTCACAGAGGAACTGAAGCTTTCTTT
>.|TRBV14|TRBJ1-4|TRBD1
CASSQSRTGQKLFF
TGTGCCAGCAGCCAATCCCGGACAGGACAAAAACTGTTTTTT
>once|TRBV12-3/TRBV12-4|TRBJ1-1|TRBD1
CASRPTGGGGTEAFF
TGTGCCAGCAGACCTACAGGGGGCGGGGGCACTGAAGCTTTCTTT
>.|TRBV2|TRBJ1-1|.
CASSEEGETEAFF
TGTGCCAGCAGTGAAGAAGGGGAAACTGAAGCTTTCTTT
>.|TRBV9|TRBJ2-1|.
CASSVESLPTHNEQFF
TGTGCCAGCAGCGTAGAGAGTCTTCCCACCCACAATGAGCAGTTCTTC
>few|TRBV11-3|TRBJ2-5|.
CASSSLGQPQETQYF
TGTGCCAGCAGCTCCCTCGGACAGCCCCAAGAGACCCAGTACTTC
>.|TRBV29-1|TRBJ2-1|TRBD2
CSVSGTSHGEQFF
TGCAGCGTCTCCGGGACTAGTCATGGAGAGCAGTTCTTC
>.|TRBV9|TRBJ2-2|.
CASSRRGEVSNTGELFF
TGTGCCAGCAGCCGTAGGGGAGAGGTATCGAACACCGGGGAGCTGTTTTTT
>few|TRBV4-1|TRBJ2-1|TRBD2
CASSQVPSGGDEQFF
TGCGCCAGCAGCCAAGTCCCTAGCGGGGGCGATGAGCAGTTCTTC
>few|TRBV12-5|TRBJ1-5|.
CASGLSPGLGRDQPQHF
TGTGCTAGTGGTTTGTCCCCCGGACTGGGAAGGGATCAGCCCCAGCATTTT
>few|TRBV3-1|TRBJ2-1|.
CASSQGSHNEQFF
TGTGCCAGCAGCCAGGGTAGTCACAATGAGCAGTTCTTC
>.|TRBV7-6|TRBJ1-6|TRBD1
CASSSGTGSPLHF
TGTGCCAGCAGCTCGGGGACAGGTTCACCCCTCCACTTT
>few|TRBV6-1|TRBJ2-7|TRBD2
CASSIAGEWYEQYF
TGTGCCAGCAGTATAGCGGGAGAATGGTACGAGCAGTACTTC
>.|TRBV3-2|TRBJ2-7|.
CASSQKRALKSYEQYF
TGTGCCAGCAGCCAAAAACGGGCCTTAAAATCATACGAGCAGTACTTC
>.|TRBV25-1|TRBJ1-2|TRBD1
CASSEYTGANYGYTF
TGTGCCAGCAGTGAATATACAGGGGCTAACTATGGCTACACCTTC
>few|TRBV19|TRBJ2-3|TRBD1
CASSIGQGSDTQYF
TGTGCCAGTAGTATAGGACAGGGGTCAGATACGCAGTATTTT
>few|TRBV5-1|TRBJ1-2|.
CASSWGDRHGYTF
TGCGCCAGCAGCTGGGGAGACAGGCATGGCTACACCTTC
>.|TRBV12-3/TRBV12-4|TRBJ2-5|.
CASSLSEYYQETQYF
TGTGCCAGCAGTTTATCGGAATATTACCAAGAGACCCAGTACTTC
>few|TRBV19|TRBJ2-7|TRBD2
CASSIGLAAYEQYF
TGTGCCAGTAGTATCGGGCTAGCGGCCTACGAGCAGTACTTC
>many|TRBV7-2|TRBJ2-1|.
CASSFFRGRYNEQFF
TGTGCCAGCAGCTTTTTTCGGGGGAGATACAATGAGCAGTTCTTC
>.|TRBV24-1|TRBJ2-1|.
CATSDPGGPYNEQFF
TGTGCCACCAGTGACCCCGGGGGGCCCTACAATGAGCAGTTCTTC
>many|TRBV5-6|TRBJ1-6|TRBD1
CASSPWDRDNSPLHF
TGTGCCAGCAGCCCGTGGGACAGGGATAATTCACCCCTCCACTTT
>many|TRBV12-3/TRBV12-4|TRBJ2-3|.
CASSSYMGGADTQYF
TGTGCCAGCAGTTCCTACATGGGGGGTGCAGATACGCAGTATTTT
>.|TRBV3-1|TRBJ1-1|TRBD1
CASSRTGALAGAEAFF
TGTGCCAGCAGCCGGACAGGGGCCCTTGCTGGGGCTGAAGCTTTCTTT
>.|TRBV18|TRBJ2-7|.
CASSPAQGREYF
TGTGCCAGCTCACCAGCACAGGGAAGGGAGTACTTC
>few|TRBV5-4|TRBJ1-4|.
CASSLSQTGEEEKLFF
TGTGCCAGCAGCTTGTCCCAGACAGGTGAAGAAGAAAAACTGTTTTTT
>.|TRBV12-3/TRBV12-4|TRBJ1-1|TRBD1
CASRWDRGVGAEAFF
TGTGCCAGCAGGTGGGACAGGGGTGTGGGGGCTGAAGCTTTCTTT
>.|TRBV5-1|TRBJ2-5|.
CASIPSTRPPSVTQYF
TGCGCCAGCATCCCTTCGACTAGGCCCCCAAGTGTGACCCAGTACTTC
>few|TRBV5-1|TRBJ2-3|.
CASRLGTPTDTQYF
TGCGCCAGCAGACTCGGGACACCAACAGATACGCAGTATTTT
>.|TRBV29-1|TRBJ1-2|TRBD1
CSVLQGAAGYTF
TGCAGCGTCCTACAGGGGGCGGCCGGCTACACCTTC
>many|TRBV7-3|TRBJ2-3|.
CASSAGSTDTQYF
TGTGCCAGCAGCGCGGGGAGCACAGATACGCAGTATTTT
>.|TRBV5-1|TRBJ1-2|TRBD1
CASSLASRTGGEDYGYTF
TGCGCCAGCAGCTTGGCATCTCGGACAGGGGGCGAGGACTATGGCTACACCTTC
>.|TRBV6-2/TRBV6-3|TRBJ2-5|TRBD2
CASSHFGEGQETQYF
TGTGCCAGCAGCCATTTCGGGGAGGGCCAAGAGACCCAGTACTTC
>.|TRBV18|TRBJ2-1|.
CASSPGRGGLGREQFF
TGTGCCAGCTCACCGGGTCGGGGCGGTCTAGGCAGAGAGCAGTTCTTC
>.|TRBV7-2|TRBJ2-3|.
CASSSQWGGSTDTQYF
TGTGCCAGCAGCTCCCAGTGGGGGGGCAGCACAGATACGCAGTATTTT
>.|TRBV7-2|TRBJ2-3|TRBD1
CASSRKTGIGVDTQYF
TGTGCCAGCAGCCGGAAGACAGGGATCGGCGTAGATACGCAGTATTTT
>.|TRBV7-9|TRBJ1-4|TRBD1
CASSQGDRLATNEKLFF
TGTGCCAGCAGCCAGGGGGACAGGCTTGCAACTAATGAAAAACTGTTTTTT
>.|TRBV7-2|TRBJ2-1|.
CASSPRTSYNRDNEQFF
TGTGCCAGCAGCCCAAGAACATCCTACAATAGGGACAATGAGCAGTTCTTC
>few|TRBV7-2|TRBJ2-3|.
CASSLLTSDRGTDTQYF
TGTGCCAGCAGCCTGTTAACCAGCGACCGAGGCACAGATACGCAGTATTTT
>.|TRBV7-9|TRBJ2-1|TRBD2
CASSAPSGSYNEQFF
TGTGCCAGCAGCGCCCCTAGCGGATCCTACAATGAGCAGTTCTTC
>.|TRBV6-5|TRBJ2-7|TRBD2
CASRPPRAGSYEQYF
TGTGCCAGCAGGCCCCCCAGAGCGGGGTCCTACGAGCAGTACTTC
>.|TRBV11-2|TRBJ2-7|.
CASSPRAGNEQYF
TGTGCCAGCAGCCCTCGTGCGGGTAACGAGCAGTACTTC
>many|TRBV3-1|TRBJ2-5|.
CASSLSWGQYF
TGTGCCAGCAGCCTCTCATGGGGCCAGTACTTC
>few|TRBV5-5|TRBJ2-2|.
CASKDVRVGAAGELFF
TGTGCCAGCAAAGACGTCAGGGTAGGGGCAGCCGGGGAGCTGTTTTTT
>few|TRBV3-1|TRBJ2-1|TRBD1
CASRSSGGAYNEQFF
TGTGCCAGCAGATCGTCAGGGGGCGCCTACAATGAGCAGTTCTTC
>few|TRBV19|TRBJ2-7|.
CASSPSLGGSYEQYF
TGTGCCAGTAGTCCATCCCTAGGGGGCTCCTACGAGCAGTACTTC
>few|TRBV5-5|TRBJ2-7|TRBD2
CASSLGIAGTYEQYF
TGTGCCAGCAGCCTGGGGATAGCGGGGACATACGAGCAGTACTTC
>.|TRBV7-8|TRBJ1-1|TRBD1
CASSHDRGRTAEAFF
TGTGCCAGCAGCCACGACAGGGGAAGGACTGCTGAAGCTTTCTTT